This T cell receptor (beta chain) was captured by sequencing in a study of blood T cell repertoires in COVID-19. Study summary: COVID-19 samples, acute and convalescent, were from the United States, Italy and Spain. PBMCs, B-cell-depleted T cells, or T cells provided the cDNA or gDNA that made up the material.

Original handling: Amplification from reference gene primers served as the basis for estimated nucleated cell counts. TCRdb's copy holds only in-frame clones and misses some; the assay was immunoSEQ multiplex PCR. V and J calls and clone size are those listed in that table; D and trimming were worked out from the DNA. In the table there are about 120,000 clones, about 80% of which are singletons. The sequence derives from a man aged 60-69 years with active or convalescent COVID-19. The sequenced sample was peripheral blood.

CDR3 DNA sequence: TGTGCCAGCAGCCCTCAGGCGATTGGAAACACCATATATTTT. Translated, it gives CASSPQAIGNTIYF. The chain joins TRBV7-2 to TRBJ1-3; D unclear. V lost 5 bases and J lost 3, with 11 bases in between. Germline V CDR1 and CDR2: SGHTA, FQGNSA. The CDR3 is 14 amino acids.